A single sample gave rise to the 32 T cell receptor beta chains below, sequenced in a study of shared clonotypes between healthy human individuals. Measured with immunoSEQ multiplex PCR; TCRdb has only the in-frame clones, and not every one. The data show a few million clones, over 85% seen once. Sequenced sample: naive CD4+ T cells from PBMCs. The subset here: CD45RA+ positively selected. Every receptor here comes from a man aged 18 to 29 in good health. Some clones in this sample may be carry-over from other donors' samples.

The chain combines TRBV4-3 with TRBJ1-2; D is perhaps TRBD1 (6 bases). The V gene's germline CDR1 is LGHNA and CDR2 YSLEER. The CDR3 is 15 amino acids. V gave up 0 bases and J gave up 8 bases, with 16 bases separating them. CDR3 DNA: TGCGCCAGCAGCCAAGAAGGGGGGCCCTGGGAGGGCTACACCTTC. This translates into CASSQEGGPWEGYTF.

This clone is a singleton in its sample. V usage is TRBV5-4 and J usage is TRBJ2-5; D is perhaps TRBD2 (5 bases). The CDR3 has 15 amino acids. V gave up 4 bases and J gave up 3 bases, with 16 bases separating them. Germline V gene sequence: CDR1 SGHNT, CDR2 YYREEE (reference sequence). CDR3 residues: CASSRDQQREETQYF. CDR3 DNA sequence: TGTGCCAGCAGCCGCGACCAGCAGAGGGAAGAGACCCAGTACTTC.

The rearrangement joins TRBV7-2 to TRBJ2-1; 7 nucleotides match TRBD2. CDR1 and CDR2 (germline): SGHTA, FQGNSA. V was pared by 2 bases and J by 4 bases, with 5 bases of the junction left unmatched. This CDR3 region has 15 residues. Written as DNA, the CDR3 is TGTGCCAGCAGCTTATTTGGGACTACGTACAATGAGCAGTTCTTC. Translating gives CASSLFGTTYNEQFF.

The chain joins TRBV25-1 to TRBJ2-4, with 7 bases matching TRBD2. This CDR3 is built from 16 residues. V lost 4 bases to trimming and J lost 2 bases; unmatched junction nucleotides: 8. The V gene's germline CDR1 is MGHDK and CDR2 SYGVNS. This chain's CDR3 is CASSGNPSGSKNIQYF. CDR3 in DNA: TGTGCCAGCAGTGGGAACCCTAGCGGATCCAAAAACATTCAGTACTTC. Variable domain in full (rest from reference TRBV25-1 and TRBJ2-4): EADIYQTPRYLVIGTGKKITLECSQTMGHDKMYWYQQDPGMELHLIHYSYGVNSTEKGDLSSESTVSRIRTEHFPLTLESARPSHTSQYLCASSGNPSGSKNIQYFGAGTRLSVL.

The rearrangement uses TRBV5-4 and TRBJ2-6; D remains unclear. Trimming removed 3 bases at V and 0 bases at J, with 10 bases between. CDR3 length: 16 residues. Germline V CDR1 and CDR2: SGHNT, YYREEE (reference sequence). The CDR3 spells CASSSSKSSGANVLTF. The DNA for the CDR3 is TGTGCCAGCAGCTCCTCCAAAAGCTCTGGGGCCAACGTCCTGACTTTC.

CDR3 region: CASSRLGSSSSYEQYF. CDR3 nucleotides: TGTGCCAGCAGTAGACTCGGGTCTTCTAGCTCCTACGAGCAGTACTTC. The chain employs TRBV28 and TRBJ2-7; D remains unclear. The germline V gene encodes CDR1 MDHEN and CDR2 SYDVKM. Trimming removed 5 bases at V and 0 bases at J, with 17 bases between. The CDR3 covers 16 residues.

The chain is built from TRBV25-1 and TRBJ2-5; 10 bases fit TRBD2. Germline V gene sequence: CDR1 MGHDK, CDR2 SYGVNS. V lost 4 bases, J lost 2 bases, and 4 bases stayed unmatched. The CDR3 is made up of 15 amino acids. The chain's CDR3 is CASSAEGLAQETQYF. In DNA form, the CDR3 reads TGTGCCAGCAGTGCCGAGGGACTAGCGCAAGAGACCCAGTACTTC.

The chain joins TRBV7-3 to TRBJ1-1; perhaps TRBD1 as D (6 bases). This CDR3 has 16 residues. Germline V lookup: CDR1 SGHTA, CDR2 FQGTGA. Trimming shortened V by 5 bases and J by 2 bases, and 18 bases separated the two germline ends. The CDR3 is CASSPAGRGTNTEAFF. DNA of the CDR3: TGTGCCAGCAGCCCCGCAGGTAGAGGGACAAACACTGAAGCTTTCTTT.

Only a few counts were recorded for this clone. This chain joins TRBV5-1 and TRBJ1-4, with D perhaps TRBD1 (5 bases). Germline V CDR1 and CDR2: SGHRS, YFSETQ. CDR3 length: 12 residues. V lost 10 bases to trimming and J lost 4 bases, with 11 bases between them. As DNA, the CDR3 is TGCGCCCGCGGCAGGGTTAATGAAAAACTGTTTTTT. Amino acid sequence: CARGRVNEKLFF.

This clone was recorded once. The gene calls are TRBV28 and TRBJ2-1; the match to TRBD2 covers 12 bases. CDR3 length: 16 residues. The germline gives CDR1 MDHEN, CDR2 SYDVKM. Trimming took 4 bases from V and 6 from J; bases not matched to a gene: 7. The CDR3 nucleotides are TGTGCCAGCAGTTCGCTAGCGGGAGGGCCGGGCAATGAGCAGTTCTTC. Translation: CASSSLAGGPGNEQFF.

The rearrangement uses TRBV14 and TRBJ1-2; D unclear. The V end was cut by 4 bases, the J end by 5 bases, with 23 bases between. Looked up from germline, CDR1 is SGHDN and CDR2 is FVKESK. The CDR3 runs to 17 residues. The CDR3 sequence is CASSPRRIQQFQYGYTF. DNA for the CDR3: TGTGCCAGCAGCCCTCGAAGGATCCAACAGTTTCAATATGGCTACACCTTC.

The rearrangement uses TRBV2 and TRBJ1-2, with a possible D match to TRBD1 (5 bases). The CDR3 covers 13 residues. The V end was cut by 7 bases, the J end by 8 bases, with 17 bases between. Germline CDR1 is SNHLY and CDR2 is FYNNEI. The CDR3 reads CASIGRAVGGYTF. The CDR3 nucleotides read TGTGCCAGCATCGGCAGGGCTGTTGGAGGCTACACCTTC.

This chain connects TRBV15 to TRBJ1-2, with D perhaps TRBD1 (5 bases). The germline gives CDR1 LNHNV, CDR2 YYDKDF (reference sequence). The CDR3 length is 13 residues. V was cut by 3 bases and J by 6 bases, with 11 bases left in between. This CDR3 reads CATSSTQGNGYTF. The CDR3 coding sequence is TGTGCCACCAGCAGCACTCAGGGAAATGGCTACACCTTC. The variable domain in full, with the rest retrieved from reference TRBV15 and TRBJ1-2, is DAMVIQNPRYQVTQFGKPVTLSCSQTLNHNVMYWYQQKSSQAPKLLFHYYDKDFNNEADTPDNFQSRRPNTSFCFLDIRSPGLGDTAMYLCATSSTQGNGYTFGSGTRLTVV.

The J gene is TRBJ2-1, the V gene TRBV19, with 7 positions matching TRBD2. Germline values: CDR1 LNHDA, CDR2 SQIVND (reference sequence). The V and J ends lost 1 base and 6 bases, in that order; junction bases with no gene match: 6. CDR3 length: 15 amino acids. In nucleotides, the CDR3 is TGTGCCAGTAGTATAGTTGGGACTAAGATCAATGAGCAGTTCTTC. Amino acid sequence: CASSIVGTKINEQFF.

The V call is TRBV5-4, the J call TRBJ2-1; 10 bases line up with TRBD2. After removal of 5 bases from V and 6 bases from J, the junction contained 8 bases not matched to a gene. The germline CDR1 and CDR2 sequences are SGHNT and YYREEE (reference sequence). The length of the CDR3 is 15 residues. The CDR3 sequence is CASRPAGGPINEQFF. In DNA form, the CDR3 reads TGTGCCAGCAGGCCAGCGGGAGGGCCGATCAATGAGCAGTTCTTC.

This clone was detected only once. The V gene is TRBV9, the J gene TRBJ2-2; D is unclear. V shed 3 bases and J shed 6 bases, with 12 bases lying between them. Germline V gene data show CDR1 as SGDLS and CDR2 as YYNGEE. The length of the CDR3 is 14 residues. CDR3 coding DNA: TGTGCCAGCAGCGGTCGGAGTGTGGCCGGGGAGCTGTTTTTT. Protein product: CASSGRSVAGELFF.

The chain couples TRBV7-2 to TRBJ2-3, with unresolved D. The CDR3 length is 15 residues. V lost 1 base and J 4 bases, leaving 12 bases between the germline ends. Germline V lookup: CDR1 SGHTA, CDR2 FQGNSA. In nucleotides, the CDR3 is TGTGCCAGCAGCTTAGGAGGATTGTTATCAGATACGCAGTATTTT. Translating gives CASSLGGLLSDTQYF.

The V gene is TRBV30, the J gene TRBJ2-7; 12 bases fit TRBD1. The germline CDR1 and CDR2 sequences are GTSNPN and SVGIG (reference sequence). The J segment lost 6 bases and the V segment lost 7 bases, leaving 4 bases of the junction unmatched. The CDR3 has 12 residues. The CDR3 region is CASRDRGLEQYF. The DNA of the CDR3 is TGTGCCTCACGGGACAGGGGGCTCGAGCAGTACTTC. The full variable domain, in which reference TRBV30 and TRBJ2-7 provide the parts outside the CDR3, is SQTIHQWPATLVQPVGSPLSLECTVEGTSNPNLYWYRQAAGRGLQLLFYSVGIGQISSEVPQNLSASRPQDRQFILSSKKLLLSDSGFYLCASRDRGLEQYFGPGTRLTVT.

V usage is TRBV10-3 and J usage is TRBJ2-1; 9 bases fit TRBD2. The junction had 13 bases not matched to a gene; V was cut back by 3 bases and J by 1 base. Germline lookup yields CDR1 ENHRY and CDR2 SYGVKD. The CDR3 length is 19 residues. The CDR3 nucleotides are TGTGCCATCAGTGAACGGGGGAGCGGGAGGACCGATTCCTACAATGAGCAGTTCTTC. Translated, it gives CAISERGSGRTDSYNEQFF.

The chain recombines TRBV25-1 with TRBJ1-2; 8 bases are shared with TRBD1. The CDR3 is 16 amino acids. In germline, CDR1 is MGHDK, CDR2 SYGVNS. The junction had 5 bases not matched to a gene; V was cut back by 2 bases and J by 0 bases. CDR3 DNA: TGTGCCAGCAGTGAAACAGGGGGAAAGGCTAACTATGGCTACACCTTC. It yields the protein CASSETGGKANYGYTF.

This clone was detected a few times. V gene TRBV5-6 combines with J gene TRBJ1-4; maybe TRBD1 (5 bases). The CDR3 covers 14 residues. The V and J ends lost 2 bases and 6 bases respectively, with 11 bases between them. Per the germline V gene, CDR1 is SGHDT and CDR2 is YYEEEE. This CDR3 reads CASSLRDPYEKLFF. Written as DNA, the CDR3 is TGTGCCAGCAGCTTACGGGACCCCTATGAAAAACTGTTTTTT.

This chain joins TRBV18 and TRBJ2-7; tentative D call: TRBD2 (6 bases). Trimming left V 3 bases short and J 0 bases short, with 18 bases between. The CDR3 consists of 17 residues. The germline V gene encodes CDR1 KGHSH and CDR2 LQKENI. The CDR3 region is CASSPRWGESGSYEQYF. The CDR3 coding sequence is TGTGCCAGCTCACCGAGATGGGGGGAATCTGGCTCCTACGAGCAGTACTTC.

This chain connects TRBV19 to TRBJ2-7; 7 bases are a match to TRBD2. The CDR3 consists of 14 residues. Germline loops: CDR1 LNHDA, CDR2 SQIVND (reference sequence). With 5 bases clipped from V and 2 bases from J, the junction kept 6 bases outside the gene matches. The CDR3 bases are TGTGCCAGTAGTCTTCGGACTAGGACCTACGAGCAGTACTTC. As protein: CASSLRTRTYEQYF.

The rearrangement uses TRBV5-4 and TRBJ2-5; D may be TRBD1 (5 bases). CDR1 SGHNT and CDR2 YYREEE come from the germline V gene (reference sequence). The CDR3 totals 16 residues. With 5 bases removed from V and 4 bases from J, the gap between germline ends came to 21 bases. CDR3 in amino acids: CASRPDRRVWGETQYF. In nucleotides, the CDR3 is TGTGCCAGCAGACCCGATCGCAGGGTGTGGGGAGAGACCCAGTACTTC.

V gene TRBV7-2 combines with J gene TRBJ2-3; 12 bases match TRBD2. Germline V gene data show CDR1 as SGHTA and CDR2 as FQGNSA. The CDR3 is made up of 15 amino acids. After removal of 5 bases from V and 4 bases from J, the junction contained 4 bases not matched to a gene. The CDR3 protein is CASSRLAGVSDTQYF. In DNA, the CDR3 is TGTGCCAGCAGCCGACTAGCGGGAGTCTCAGATACGCAGTATTTT.

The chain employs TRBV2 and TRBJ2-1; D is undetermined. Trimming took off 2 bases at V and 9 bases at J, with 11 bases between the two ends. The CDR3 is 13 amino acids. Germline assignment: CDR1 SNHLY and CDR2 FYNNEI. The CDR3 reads CASSELPVGEQFF. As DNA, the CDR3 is TGTGCCAGCAGTGAACTCCCGGTGGGTGAGCAGTTCTTC.

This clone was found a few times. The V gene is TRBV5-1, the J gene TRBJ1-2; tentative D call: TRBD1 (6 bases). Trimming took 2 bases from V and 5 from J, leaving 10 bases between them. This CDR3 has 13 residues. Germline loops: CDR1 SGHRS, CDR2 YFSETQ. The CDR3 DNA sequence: TGCGCCAGCAGCTTAAACAGGGAGTATGGCTACACCTTC. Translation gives CASSLNREYGYTF.

The CDR3 here is CASSYGANTGELFF. CDR3 bases: TGCGCCAGCAGCTACGGAGCGAACACCGGGGAGCTGTTTTTT. The rearrangement links TRBV5-1 to TRBJ2-2; D gene unclear. The CDR3 contains 14 residues. Per germline, CDR1 SGHRS and CDR2 YFSETQ. V lost 3 bases and J lost 0, with 6 bases in between.

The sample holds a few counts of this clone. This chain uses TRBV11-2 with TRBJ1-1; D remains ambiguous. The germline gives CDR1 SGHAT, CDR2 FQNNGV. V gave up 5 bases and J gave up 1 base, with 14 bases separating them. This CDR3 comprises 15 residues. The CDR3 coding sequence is TGTGCCAGCAGCCATAGGGAGGATCAGAACACTGAAGCTTTCTTT. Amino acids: CASSHREDQNTEAFF. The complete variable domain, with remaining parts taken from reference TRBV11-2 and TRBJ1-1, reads EAGVAQSPRYKIIEKRQSVAFWCNPISGHATLYWYQQILGQGPKLLIQFQNNGVVDDSQLPKDRFSAERLKGVDSTLKIQPAKLEDSAVYLCASSHREDQNTEAFFGQGTRLTVV.

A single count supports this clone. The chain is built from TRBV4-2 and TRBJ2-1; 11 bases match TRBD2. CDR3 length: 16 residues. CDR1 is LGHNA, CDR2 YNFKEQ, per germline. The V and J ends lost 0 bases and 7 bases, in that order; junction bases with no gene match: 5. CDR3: CASSQETSGRVNEQFF. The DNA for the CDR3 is TGTGCCAGCAGCCAAGAAACTAGCGGGAGAGTGAATGAGCAGTTCTTC.

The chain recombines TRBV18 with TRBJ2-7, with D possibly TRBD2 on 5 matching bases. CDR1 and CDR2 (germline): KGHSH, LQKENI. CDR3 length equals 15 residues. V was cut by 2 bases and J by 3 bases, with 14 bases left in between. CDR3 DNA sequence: TGTGCCAGCTCACCATCGACTACGGGGTACTACGAGCAGTACTTC. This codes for CASSPSTTGYYEQYF.

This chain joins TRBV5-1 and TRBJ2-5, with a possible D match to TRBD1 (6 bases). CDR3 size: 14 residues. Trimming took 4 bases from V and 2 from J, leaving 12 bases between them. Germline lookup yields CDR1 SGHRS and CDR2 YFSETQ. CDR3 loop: CASSDRDTQETQYF. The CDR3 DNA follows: TGCGCCAGCAGCGACCGGGACACACAAGAGACCCAGTACTTC.